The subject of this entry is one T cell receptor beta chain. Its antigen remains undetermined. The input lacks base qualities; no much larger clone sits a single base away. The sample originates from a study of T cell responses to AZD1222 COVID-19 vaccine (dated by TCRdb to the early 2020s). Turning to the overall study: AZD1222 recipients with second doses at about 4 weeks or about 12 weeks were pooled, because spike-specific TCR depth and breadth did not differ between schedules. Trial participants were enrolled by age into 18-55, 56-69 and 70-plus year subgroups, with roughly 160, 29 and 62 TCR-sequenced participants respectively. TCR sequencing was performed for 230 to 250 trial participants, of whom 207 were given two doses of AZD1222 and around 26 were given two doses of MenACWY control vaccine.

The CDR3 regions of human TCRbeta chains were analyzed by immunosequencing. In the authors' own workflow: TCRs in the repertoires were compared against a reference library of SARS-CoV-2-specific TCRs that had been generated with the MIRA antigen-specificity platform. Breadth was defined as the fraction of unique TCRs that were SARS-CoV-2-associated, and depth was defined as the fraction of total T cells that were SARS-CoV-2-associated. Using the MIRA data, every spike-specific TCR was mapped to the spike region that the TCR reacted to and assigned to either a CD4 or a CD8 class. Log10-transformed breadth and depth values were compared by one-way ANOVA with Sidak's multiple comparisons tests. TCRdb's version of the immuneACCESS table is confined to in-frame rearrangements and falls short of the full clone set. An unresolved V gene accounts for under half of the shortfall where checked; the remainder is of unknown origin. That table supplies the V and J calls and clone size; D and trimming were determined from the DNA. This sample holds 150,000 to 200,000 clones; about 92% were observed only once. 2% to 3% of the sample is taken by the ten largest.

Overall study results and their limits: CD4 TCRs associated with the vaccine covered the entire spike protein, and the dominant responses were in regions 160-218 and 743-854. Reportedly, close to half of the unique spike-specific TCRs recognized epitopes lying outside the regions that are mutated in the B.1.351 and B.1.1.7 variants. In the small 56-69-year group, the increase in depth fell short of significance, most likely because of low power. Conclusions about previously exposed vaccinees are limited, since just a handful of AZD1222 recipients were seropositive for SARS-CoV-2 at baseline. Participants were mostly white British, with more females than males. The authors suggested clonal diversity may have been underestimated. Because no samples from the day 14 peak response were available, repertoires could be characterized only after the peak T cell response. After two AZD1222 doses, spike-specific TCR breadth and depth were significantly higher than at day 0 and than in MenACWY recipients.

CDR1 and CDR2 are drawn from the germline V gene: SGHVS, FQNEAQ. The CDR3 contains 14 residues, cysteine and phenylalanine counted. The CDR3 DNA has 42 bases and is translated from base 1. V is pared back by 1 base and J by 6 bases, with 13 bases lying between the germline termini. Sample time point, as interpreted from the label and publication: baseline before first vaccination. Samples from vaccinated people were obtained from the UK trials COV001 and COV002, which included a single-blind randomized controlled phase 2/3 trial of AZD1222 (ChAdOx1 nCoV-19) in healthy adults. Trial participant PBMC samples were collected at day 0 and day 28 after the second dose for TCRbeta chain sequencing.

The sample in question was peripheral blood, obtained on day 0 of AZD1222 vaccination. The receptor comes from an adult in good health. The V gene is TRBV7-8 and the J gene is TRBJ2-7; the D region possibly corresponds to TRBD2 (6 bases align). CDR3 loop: CASSLVAAAGEQYF. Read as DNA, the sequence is TGTGCCAGCAGCTTAGTGGCTGCAGCGGGCGAGCAGTACTTC.